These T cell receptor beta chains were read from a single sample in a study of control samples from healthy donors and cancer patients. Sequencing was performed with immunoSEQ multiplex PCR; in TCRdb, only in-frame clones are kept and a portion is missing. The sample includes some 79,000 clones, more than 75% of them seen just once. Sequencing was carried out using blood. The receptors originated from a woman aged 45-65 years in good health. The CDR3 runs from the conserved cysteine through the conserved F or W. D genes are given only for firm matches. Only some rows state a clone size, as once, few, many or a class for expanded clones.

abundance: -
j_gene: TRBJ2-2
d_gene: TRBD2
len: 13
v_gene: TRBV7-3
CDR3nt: TGTGCCAGCTCTAGCGGATACACCGGGGAGCTGTTTTTT
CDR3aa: CASSSGYTGELFF

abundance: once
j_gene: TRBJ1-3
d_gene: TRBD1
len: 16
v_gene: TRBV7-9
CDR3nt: TGTGCCAGCAGCTTAGAGACAGGGGGCGCCGGGAGCTCCATATATTTT
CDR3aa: CASSLETGGAGSSIYF

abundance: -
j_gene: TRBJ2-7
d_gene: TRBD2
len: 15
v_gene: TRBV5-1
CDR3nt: TGCGCCAGCAGCTTTCTAGCGGGAGCAGGTTACGAGCAGTACTTC
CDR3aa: CASSFLAGAGYEQYF

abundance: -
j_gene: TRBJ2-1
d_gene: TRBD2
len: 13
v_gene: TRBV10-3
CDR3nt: TGTGCCATCAAAGAGCGGGAGTCAAATGAGCAGTTCTTC
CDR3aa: CAIKERESNEQFF

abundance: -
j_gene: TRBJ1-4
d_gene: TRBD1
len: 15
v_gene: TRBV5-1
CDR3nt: TGCGCCAGCAGCGTTACAGGGGCCTCAAATGAAAAACTGTTTTTT
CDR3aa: CASSVTGASNEKLFF

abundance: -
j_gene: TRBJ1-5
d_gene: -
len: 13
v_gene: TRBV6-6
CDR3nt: TGTGCCAGCAGCCCGACTCAGGGTCAGCCCCAGCATTTT
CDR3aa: CASSPTQGQPQHF

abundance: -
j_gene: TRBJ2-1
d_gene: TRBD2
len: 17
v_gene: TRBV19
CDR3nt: TGTGCCAGTAGTATAGTTGGGGTAGCGGGACGGGGTAATGAGCAGTTCTTC
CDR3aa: CASSIVGVAGRGNEQFF

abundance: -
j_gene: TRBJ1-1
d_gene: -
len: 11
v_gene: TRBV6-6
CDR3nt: TGTGCCAGCAGCCGTGACAGGGAAGCTTTCTTT
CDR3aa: CASSRDREAFF

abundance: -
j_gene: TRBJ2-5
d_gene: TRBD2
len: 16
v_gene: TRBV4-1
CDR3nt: TGCGCCAGCAGCCTCGGGACTAGCGGGATGAGAGAGACCCAGTACTTC
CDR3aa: CASSLGTSGMRETQYF

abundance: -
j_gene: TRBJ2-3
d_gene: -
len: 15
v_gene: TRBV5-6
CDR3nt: TGTGCCAGCAGCTTGTGGCAGCTTGCGACAGATACGCAGTATTTT
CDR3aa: CASSLWQLATDTQYF

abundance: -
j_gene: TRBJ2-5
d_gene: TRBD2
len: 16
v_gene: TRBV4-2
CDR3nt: TGTGCCAGCAGCCAAGATATGGGGGGAGGGCGAGCGACCCAGTACTTC
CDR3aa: CASSQDMGGGRATQYF

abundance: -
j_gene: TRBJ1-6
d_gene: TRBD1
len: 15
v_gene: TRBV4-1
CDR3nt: TGCGCCAGCAGCCCGACAGGGGTGTTTATTTCACCCCTCCACTTT
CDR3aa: CASSPTGVFISPLHF

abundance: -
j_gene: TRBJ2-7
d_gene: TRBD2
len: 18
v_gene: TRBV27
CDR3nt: TGTGCCAGCACTCCCATCCGAAAAGCGGGAGGGATCCGCTACGAGCAGTACTTC
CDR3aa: CASTPIRKAGGIRYEQYF

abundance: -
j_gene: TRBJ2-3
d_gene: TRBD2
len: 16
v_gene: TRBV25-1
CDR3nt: TGTGCCAGCAGTGAATACGGACTAGCGGGAGCAGATACGCAGTATTTT
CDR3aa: CASSEYGLAGADTQYF

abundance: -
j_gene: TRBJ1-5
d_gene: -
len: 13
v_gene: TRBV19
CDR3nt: TGTGCCAGTAGCTACAGGTTAGATCAGCCCCAGCATTTT
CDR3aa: CASSYRLDQPQHF

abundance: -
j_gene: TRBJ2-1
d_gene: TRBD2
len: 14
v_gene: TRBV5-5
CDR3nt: TGTGCCAGCAGCTCCGGGACTAGCGGCTATGAGCAGTTCTTC
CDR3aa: CASSSGTSGYEQFF

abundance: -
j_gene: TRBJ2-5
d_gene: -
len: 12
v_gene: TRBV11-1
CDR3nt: TGTGCCAGCAGCCGCCCGGAAGAGACCCAGTACTTC
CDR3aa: CASSRPEETQYF

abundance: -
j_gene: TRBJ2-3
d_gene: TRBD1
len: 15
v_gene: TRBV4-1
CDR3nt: TGCGCCAGCAGCAGCTGGACAGGGGGCGCAGATACGCAGTATTTT
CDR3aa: CASSSWTGGADTQYF

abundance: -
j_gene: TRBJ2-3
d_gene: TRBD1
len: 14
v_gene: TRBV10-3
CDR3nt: TGTGCCATCAGGAGGGGGCCGGGCACAGATACGCAGTATTTT
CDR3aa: CAIRRGPGTDTQYF

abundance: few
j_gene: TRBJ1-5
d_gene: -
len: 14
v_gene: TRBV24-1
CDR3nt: TGTGCCACCAGTGATCCCATAGGCAATCAGCCCCAGCATTTT
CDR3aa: CATSDPIGNQPQHF

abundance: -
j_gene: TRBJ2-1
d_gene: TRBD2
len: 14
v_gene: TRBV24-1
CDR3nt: TGTGCCACCAGTGGAGCGGGAAGGGGAAATGAGCAGTTCTTC
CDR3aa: CATSGAGRGNEQFF

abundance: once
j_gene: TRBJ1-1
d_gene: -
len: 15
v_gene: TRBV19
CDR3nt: TGTGCCAGTAGTATCGCCGGGACACAGAACACTGAAGCTTTCTTT
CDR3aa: CASSIAGTQNTEAFF

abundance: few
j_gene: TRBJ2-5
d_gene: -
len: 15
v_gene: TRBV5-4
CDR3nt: TGTGCCAGCAGCTTGGGGTCACGGGGGGCGCAGACCCAGTACTTC
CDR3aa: CASSLGSRGAQTQYF

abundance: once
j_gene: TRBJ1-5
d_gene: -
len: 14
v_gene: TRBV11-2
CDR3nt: TGTGCCAGCAGCCCGGGCGTGGGGAATCAGCCCCAGCATTTT
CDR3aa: CASSPGVGNQPQHF

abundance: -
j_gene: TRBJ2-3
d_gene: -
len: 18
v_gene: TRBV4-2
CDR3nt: TGTGCCAGCAGCCAAGAAAGAGGGACGGGGCAGAGCACAGATACGCAGTATTTT
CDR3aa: CASSQERGTGQSTDTQYF

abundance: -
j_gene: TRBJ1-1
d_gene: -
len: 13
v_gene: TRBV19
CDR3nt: TGTGCCAGTAAGGCGGGCGGGGGAACTGAAGCTTTCTTT
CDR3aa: CASKAGGGTEAFF

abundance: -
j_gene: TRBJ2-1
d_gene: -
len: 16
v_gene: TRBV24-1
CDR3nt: TGTGCCACCAGTGATTCCGGACTAATCAATCGGGGTGAGCAGTTCTTC
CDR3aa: CATSDSGLINRGEQFF

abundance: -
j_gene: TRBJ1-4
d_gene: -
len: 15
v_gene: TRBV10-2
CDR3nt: TGCGCCAGCAGTGAGTTTACGACCGCTAATGAAAAACTGTTTTTT
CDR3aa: CASSEFTTANEKLFF

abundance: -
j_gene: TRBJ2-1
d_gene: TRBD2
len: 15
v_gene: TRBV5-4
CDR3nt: TGTGCCAGCAGCAATCCTAGCGGGGGATACAATGAGCAGTTCTTC
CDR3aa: CASSNPSGGYNEQFF

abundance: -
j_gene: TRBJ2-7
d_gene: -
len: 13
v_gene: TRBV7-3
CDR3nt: TGTGCCAGCAGCTCTAATAATCAAGGGGAGCAGTACTTC
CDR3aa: CASSSNNQGEQYF

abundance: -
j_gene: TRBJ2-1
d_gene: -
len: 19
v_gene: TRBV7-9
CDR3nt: TGTGCCAGCAGCTTCCCTAGACTTCACGGCTTCGCCATCTACAATGAGCAGTTCTTC
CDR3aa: CASSFPRLHGFAIYNEQFF

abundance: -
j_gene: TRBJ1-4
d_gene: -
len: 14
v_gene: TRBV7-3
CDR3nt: TGTGCCAGCAGCTCGGGATCACGGGCGGGAAAACTGTTTTTT
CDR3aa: CASSSGSRAGKLFF

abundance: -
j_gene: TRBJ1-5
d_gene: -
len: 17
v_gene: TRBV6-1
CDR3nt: TGTGCCAGCAGTGACAGACCGGGGGGCTATGGCAATCAGCCCCAGCATTTT
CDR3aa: CASSDRPGGYGNQPQHF

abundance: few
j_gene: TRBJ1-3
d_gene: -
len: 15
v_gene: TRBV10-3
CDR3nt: TGTGCCATCAGTGTGGGGGATCTCTCTGGAAACACCATATATTTT
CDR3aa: CAISVGDLSGNTIYF

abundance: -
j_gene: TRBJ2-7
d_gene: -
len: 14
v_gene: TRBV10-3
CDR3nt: TGTGCCATCAGTGAGCGGGAGTTCGCGTACGAGCAGTACTTC
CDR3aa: CAISEREFAYEQYF

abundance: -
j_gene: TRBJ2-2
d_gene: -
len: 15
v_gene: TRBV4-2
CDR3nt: TGTGCCAGCCGCCGGGCCGGGGGCGGGACCGGGGAGCTGTTTTTT
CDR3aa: CASRRAGGGTGELFF

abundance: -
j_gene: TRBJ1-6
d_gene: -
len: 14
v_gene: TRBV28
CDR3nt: TGTGCCAGCAGTTTAGCAGGGGTAAATTCACCCCTCCACTTT
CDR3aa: CASSLAGVNSPLHF

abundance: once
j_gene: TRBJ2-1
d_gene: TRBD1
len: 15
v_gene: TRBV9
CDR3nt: TGTGCCAGCAGCGTAGAAACAGGGGCACAGGGGGAGCAGTTCTTC
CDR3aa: CASSVETGAQGEQFF

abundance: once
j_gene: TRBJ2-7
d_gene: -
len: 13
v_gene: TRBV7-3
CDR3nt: TGTGCCAGCAGCTTAGGCAACTCCTACGAGCAGTACTTC
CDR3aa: CASSLGNSYEQYF

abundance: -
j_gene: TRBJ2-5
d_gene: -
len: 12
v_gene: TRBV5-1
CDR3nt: TGCGCCAGCAGCCCGGACCGAGAGACCCAGTACTTC
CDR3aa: CASSPDRETQYF

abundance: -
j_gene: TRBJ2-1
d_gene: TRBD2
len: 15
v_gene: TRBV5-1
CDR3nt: TGCGCCAGCAGCCCCCCCAAGCGGGATGGGGATGAGCAGTTCTTC
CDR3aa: CASSPPKRDGDEQFF

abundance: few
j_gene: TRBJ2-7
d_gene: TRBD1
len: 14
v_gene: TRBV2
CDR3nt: TGTGCCAGCAGTAAGGGGCAGGGGGCTAAAGAGCAGTACTTC
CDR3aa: CASSKGQGAKEQYF